This TCR beta chain was documented in a study of blood T cell repertoires in COVID-19. As for the study in general: PBMCs, B-cell-depleted T cells, or T cells were the source of the cDNA or gDNA that made up the material.

The authors' processing: Researchers report that nucleated cell counts were estimated from reference gene primer amplification. Clones were read by immunoSEQ multiplex PCR, and TCRdb kept only the in-frame ones, dropping some. The V and J calls and clone size are taken from that table; D and trimming were inferred from the DNA. Of roughly 120,000 clones in the sample, 85% to 90% were seen once. Sequenced input: peripheral blood. The sequence derives from a woman in her sixties or seventies with COVID-19, enrolled during active disease.

The CDR3 reads CASSLISEETQYF. CDR3 nucleotide sequence: TGTGCCAGCAGCTTAATTAGCGAAGAGACCCAGTACTTC. The V call is TRBV11-3, the J call TRBJ2-5; weak D call: TRBD2 (5 bases). Germline V gene lookup returns CDR1 SGHNT and CDR2 YENEEA. V lost 2 bases to trimming and J lost 3 bases, with 7 bases between them. The CDR3 consists of 13 residues.